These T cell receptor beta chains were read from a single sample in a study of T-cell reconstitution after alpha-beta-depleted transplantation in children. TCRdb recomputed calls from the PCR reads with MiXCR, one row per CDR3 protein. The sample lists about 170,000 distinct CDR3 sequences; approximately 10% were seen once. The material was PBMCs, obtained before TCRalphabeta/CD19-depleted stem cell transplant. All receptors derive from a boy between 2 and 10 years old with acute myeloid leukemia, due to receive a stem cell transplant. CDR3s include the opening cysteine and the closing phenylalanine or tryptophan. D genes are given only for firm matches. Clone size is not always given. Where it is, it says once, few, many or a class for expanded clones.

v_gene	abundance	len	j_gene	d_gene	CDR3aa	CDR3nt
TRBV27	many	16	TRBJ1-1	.	CASSLSPGHKNTEAFF	TGTGCCAGCAGTCTATCCCCCGGGCATAAGAACACTGAAGCTTTCTTT
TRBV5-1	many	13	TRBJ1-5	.	CASSSTWGQPQHF	TGCGCCAGCAGCTCGACGTGGGGACAGCCCCAGCATTTT
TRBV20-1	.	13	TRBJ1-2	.	CSANLNMGYDYTF	TGCAGTGCCAACTTAAATATGGGGTATGACTACACCTTC
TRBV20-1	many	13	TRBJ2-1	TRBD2	CSAASGRSNEQFF	TGCAGTGCTGCTAGCGGGAGGAGCAATGAGCAGTTCTTC
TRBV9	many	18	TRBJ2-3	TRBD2	CASSERGLAGASTDTQYF	TGTGCCAGCAGCGAGAGGGGACTAGCGGGCGCTAGCACAGATACGCAGTATTTT
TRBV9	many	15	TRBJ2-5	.	CASSPQGGYQETQYF	TGTGCCAGCAGCCCGCAGGGGGGGTACCAAGAGACCCAGTACTTC
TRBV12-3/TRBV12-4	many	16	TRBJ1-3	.	CASSLAVERVRNTIYF	TGTGCCAGCAGTTTAGCGGTCGAGAGGGTTAGAAACACCATATATTTT
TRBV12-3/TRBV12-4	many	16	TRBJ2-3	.	CASSLLGDTSTDTQYF	TGTGCCAGCAGTTTACTAGGGGACACCTCCACAGATACGCAGTATTTT
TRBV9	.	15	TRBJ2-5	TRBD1	CASSGVTGVGETQYF	TGTGCCAGCAGCGGCGTCACAGGGGTCGGAGAGACCCAGTACTTC
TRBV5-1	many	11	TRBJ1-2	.	CASSFRDGYTF	TGCGCCAGCAGCTTCAGGGATGGCTACACCTTC
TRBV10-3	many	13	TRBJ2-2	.	CAIRPHGGGELFF	TGTGCCATCAGGCCCCACGGTGGCGGGGAGCTGTTTTTT
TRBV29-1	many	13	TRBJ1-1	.	CSVPGTPSPEAFF	TGCAGCGTCCCCGGGACACCATCTCCTGAAGCTTTCTTT
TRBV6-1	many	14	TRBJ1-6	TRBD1	CASNPGQISSPLHF	TGTGCCAGCAACCCGGGACAGATATCTTCACCCCTCCACTTT
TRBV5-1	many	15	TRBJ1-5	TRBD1	CASSATTGSNQPQHF	TGCGCCAGCAGCGCCACGACAGGGAGCAATCAGCCCCAGCATTTT
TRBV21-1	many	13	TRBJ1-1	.	CASSATANTEAFF	TGTGCCAGCAGCGCGACAGCGAACACTGAAGCTTTCTTT
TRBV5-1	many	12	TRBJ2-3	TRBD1	CASRPGGDTQYF	TGCGCCAGCAGACCAGGGGGCGATACGCAGTATTTT
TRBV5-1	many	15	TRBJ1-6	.	CASSLDRPEISPLHF	TGCGCCAGCAGCTTGGATCGCCCGGAAATCTCACCCCTCCACTTT
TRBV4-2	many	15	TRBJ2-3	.	CASRPLPSSTDTQYF	TGTGCCAGCAGGCCGTTACCTTCTAGCACAGATACGCAGTATTTT
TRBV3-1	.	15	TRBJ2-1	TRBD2	CASSTGLAGGFEQFF	TGTGCCTCCTCCACTGGACTAGCGGGAGGATTTGAGCAGTTCTTC
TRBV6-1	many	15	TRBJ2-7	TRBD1	CASSPTGQDYYEQYF	TGTGCCAGCAGCCCAACGGGACAGGACTACTACGAGCAGTACTTC
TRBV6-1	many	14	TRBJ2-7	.	CASKKAQALYEQYF	TGTGCCAGCAAGAAGGCTCAAGCCCTCTACGAGCAGTACTTC
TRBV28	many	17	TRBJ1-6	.	CASNLGPSRVFSSPLHF	TGTGCCAGCAATCTAGGGCCCAGCCGCGTGTTTAGTTCACCCCTCCACTTT
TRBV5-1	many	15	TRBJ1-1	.	CASSLLGDRSTEAFF	TGCGCCAGCAGCTTGCTCGGGGATCGGAGCACTGAAGCTTTCTTT
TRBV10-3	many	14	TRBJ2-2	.	CAISATGNTGELFF	TGTGCCATCAGTGCAACCGGGAACACCGGGGAGCTGTTTTTT
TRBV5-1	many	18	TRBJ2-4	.	CASSWGPVRDPAKNIQYF	TGCGCCAGCAGCTGGGGACCCGTTCGTGACCCGGCCAAAAACATTCAGTACTTC
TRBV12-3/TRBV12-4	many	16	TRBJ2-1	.	CASSLVGASGSDEQFF	TGTGCCAGCAGTCTTGTTGGGGCTAGTGGCTCCGATGAGCAGTTCTTC
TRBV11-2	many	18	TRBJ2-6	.	CASSGSVGPYSGANVLTF	TGTGCCAGCAGCGGATCCGTCGGACCTTACTCTGGGGCCAACGTCCTGACTTTC
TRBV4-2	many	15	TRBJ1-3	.	CASSQGQASGNTIYF	TGTGCCAGCAGCCAAGGACAGGCGTCTGGAAACACCATATATTTT
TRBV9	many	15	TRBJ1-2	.	CASSVGGMKGKGYTF	TGTGCCAGCAGCGTAGGAGGGATGAAGGGGAAGGGCTACACCTTC
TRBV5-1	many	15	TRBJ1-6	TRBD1	CASSPGDRSNSPLHF	TGCGCCAGCAGCCCCGGGGACAGGAGCAATTCACCCCTCCACTTT
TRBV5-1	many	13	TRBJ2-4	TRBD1	CASSLGQGNIQYF	TGCGCCAGCAGCCTGGGACAGGGGAACATTCAGTACTTC
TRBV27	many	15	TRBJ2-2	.	CASSLSRMNTGELFF	TGTGCCAGCAGTTTATCCAGGATGAACACCGGGGAGCTGTTTTTT
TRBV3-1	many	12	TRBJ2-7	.	CASSQGGAEQYF	TGTGCCAGCAGCCAAGGGGGGGCCGAGCAGTACTTC
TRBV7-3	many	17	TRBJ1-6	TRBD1	CASSLIRGPGGNSPLHF	TGTGCCAGCAGCTTAATCAGGGGGCCCGGGGGTAATTCACCCCTCCACTTT
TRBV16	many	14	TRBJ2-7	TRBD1	CASSPTTGLKEQYF	TGTGCCAGCAGCCCAACGACAGGGCTCAAGGAGCAGTACTTC
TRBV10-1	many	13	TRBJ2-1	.	CASSGGPVHEQFF	TGCGCCAGCAGTGGAGGGCCGGTCCATGAGCAGTTCTTC
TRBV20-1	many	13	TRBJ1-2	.	CSASRDVSYGYTF	TGCAGTGCTAGCAGGGATGTGAGTTATGGCTACACCTTC
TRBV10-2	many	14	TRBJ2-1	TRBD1	CASTQGTGDNEQFF	TGCGCCAGCACCCAAGGGACAGGGGACAATGAGCAGTTCTTC
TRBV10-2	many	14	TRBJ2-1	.	CASSRDTNYNEQFF	TGCGCCAGCAGTAGGGACACAAACTACAATGAGCAGTTCTTC
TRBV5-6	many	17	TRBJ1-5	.	CAISLAGEGLSNQPQHF	TGTGCCATCAGCTTAGCCGGGGAGGGACTGAGCAATCAGCCCCAGCATTTT
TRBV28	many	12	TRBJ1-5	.	CASRGADQPQHF	TGTGCCAGCAGGGGGGCTGATCAGCCCCAGCATTTT
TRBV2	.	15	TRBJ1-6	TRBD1	CASRYNRGWNSPLHF	TGTGCCAGCAGGTACAACAGGGGATGGAATTCACCCCTCCACTTT
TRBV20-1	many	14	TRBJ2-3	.	CSATDRTNTDTQYF	TGCAGTGCTACCGACAGGACTAACACAGATACGCAGTATTTT
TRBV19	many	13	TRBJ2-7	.	CASSIGTSYEQYF	TGTGCCAGTAGTATAGGGACCTCCTACGAGCAGTACTTC